The following is a TCR beta chain sequence with its context. This entry is derived from a study of blood T cell repertoires in COVID-19. The CDR3 is made up of 15 amino acids. With V trimmed by 2 bases and J by 2 bases, 2 bases remained unmatched. Per the germline V gene, CDR1 is SEHNR and CDR2 is FQNEAQ (reference sequence). Profiling relied on immunoSEQ multiplex PCR, and the TCRdb table lists in-frame clones only, not all of them. The sample holds around 84,000 clones, approximately 86% seen once. The chain couples TRBV7-9 to TRBJ2-1, with 8 nucleotides matching TRBD2. Sequencing input: peripheral blood. The clonotype comes from a man aged 80 or over with active or convalescent COVID-19. The CDR3 loop is CASSLIAGTYNEQFF. The CDR3 nucleotides read TGTGCCAGCAGCTTAATAGCGGGGACCTACAATGAGCAGTTCTTC.